A selection of T cell receptor beta chains follows, all from one sample in a study of T-cell memory formation after mild COVID-19. TCRdb re-analysed the 5' RACE reads in MiXCR, keeping a single row per CDR3 protein. Of approximately 300,000 distinct CDR3 sequences listed, about 16% were seen once; the top ten hold around 20%. Sequencing was performed on PBMCs or a T cell subset sorted from them (not recorded which). The source of these receptors is a man younger than 30 who had mild COVID-19 (a few samples of this study predate the infection). Cell type and time point are not known. Each CDR3 is given with its conserved first and last residue. D genes are given only for firm matches. A row's size may be missing; if present it is once, few, many or a size class.

cdr3_nt,cdr3_aa,v_call,cdr3_length,j_call,d_call,clone_size
TGTGCCAGCAGCTTAAGGGGCTCGGAGTACAATGAGCAGTTCTTC,CASSLRGSEYNEQFF,TRBV7-3,15,TRBJ2-1,-,-
TGTGCCTGGGGGGCCAAAAACATTCAGTACTTC,CAWGAKNIQYF,TRBV30,11,TRBJ2-4,-,-
TGTGCCAGCACCCCGGGACTCAAGTTCACCCGCCAAGAGACCCAGTACTTC,CASTPGLKFTRQETQYF,TRBV5-6,17,TRBJ2-5,-,many
TGTGCCAGCACCGTTCCCGGGGTCGGGGTGTTTACAGATACGCAGTATTTT,CASTVPGVGVFTDTQYF,TRBV9,17,TRBJ2-3,-,few
TGTGCCAGCAGTTTATATTTAGGATACGAGCAGTACTTC,CASSLYLGYEQYF,TRBV27,13,TRBJ2-7,-,few
TGTGCCAGCAGACGGAATTTCTACGAGCAGTACTTC,CASRRNFYEQYF,TRBV7-9,12,TRBJ2-7,-,-
TGCAGTGCTCCACCTGGACCGCAGCGGTCACCCCTCCACTTT,CSAPPGPQRSPLHF,TRBV20-1,14,TRBJ1-6,-,-
TGTGCCACCAGCAGAGACCCAGCTAGCAATCAGCCCCAGCATTTT,CATSRDPASNQPQHF,TRBV15,15,TRBJ1-5,-,few
TGCAGCGTCACAGGGGGCTATGGCTACACCTTC,CSVTGGYGYTF,TRBV29-1,11,TRBJ1-2,TRBD1,few
TGTGCCATTACGGACTACTACAATGAGCAGTTCTTC,CAITDYYNEQFF,TRBV10-3,12,TRBJ2-1,-,few
TGTGCCAGCAGCTGGTCGGGACAGGGGGCGAATGGCTACACCTTC,CASSWSGQGANGYTF,TRBV7-2,15,TRBJ1-2,TRBD1,few
TGCAGCGTTGTTCACCAGACTCGATACGAGCAGTACTTC,CSVVHQTRYEQYF,TRBV29-1,13,TRBJ2-7,-,many
TGTGCCAGCAGCTTAGCTAGCGGGGGCAGGGGTGAGCAGTTCTTC,CASSLASGGRGEQFF,TRBV7-2,15,TRBJ2-1,TRBD2,few
TGTGCCAGCAGCTCAACCGGGACTAGCGCTGTGCAGTACTTC,CASSSTGTSAVQYF,TRBV7-9,14,TRBJ2-7,TRBD2,many
TGTGCCAGCAGCACTTTCAATGAGCAGTTCTTC,CASSTFNEQFF,TRBV7-9,11,TRBJ2-1,-,-
TGCGCCAGCAGAGGAAGGGGGCTGTGGACTGAAGCTTTCTTT,CASRGRGLWTEAFF,TRBV10-2,14,TRBJ1-1,TRBD1,-
TGTGCCAGCAGTAACCCTGGGACAGGGAACCACGAGCAGTACTTC,CASSNPGTGNHEQYF,TRBV6-5,15,TRBJ2-7,TRBD1,-
TGCAGTGCTAGAGGCCTCGGGGGGGGCACCGGGGAGCTGTTTTTT,CSARGLGGGTGELFF,TRBV20-1,15,TRBJ2-2,TRBD2,few
TGCGCCAGCAGCTTGGCCCCGGGAGGTGCTGAAGCTTTCTTT,CASSLAPGGAEAFF,TRBV5-1,14,TRBJ1-1,-,few
TGTGCCAGCAGTTTATGGGGGTCTAACGAAGCTTTCTTT,CASSLWGSNEAFF,TRBV12-3/TRBV12-4,13,TRBJ1-1,-,-
TGCAGCGTTACTCTAGCGGGGGGCCTCTCCTACGAGCAGTACTTC,CSVTLAGGLSYEQYF,TRBV29-1,15,TRBJ2-7,TRBD2,few
TGCGCCAGCAGCCTCACAACGGGGGACGCCGGGGAGCTGTTTTTT,CASSLTTGDAGELFF,TRBV4-1,15,TRBJ2-2,-,-
TGTGCCAGCAGCCACCTGATCCGGGACGAGTTTACTGAAGCTTTCTTT,CASSHLIRDEFTEAFF,TRBV14,16,TRBJ1-1,-,many
TGTGCCAGCAGCCAACAGTATAGCAATCAGCCCCAGCATTTT,CASSQQYSNQPQHF,TRBV3-1,14,TRBJ1-5,-,-
TGTGCCAGCAGCTCCTTCAGGGTACCAGAGTCAAACATTCAGTACTTC,CASSSFRVPESNIQYF,TRBV7-8,16,TRBJ2-4,-,-
TGTGCCAGCAGTCCCACGGCGCTGTCCTCTGGAAACACCATATATTTT,CASSPTALSSGNTIYF,TRBV6-5,16,TRBJ1-3,-,-
TGTGCCAGCTCACCACGTCAGCGGGGCGGCACAGATACGCAGTATTTT,CASSPRQRGGTDTQYF,TRBV18,16,TRBJ2-3,TRBD2,-
TGCAGTGCTAGTAGGGGCGGACTATTGAACACCGGGGAGCTGTTTTTT,CSASRGGLLNTGELFF,TRBV20-1,16,TRBJ2-2,-,few
TGTGCCAGCAGTCCCGAGGCCAGAGAGCAGTACTTC,CASSPEAREQYF,TRBV28,12,TRBJ2-7,-,few
TGTGCCAGCAGTGAATTATTACCTGAAGCTTTCTTT,CASSELLPEAFF,TRBV6-1,12,TRBJ1-1,-,few
TGTGCCAGCAGCTTAGAGAATTCACCCCTCCACTTT,CASSLENSPLHF,TRBV7-9,12,TRBJ1-6,-,many
TGTGCCAGCAGCGTGGGACAGGGGGATTCACCCCTCCACTTT,CASSVGQGDSPLHF,TRBV9,14,TRBJ1-6,TRBD1,many
TGTGCCAGCTCACCACCGGGACCGACTACGCAGTATTTT,CASSPPGPTTQYF,TRBV18,13,TRBJ2-3,-,-
TGTGCCAGCAGTACAGACAGATCTAACTATGGCTACACCTTC,CASSTDRSNYGYTF,TRBV6-5,14,TRBJ1-2,-,-
TGTGCCAGCGGTAGGGGGACTAGCGGCTACAGCACAGATACGCAGTATTTT,CASGRGTSGYSTDTQYF,TRBV12-3/TRBV12-4,17,TRBJ2-3,TRBD2,-
TGTGCCAGCAGCTTGAGAAATAATTCACCCCTCCACTTT,CASSLRNNSPLHF,TRBV7-2,13,TRBJ1-6,-,-
TGCAGTGACCTACTAGGAGGGGGCAATCAGCCCCAGCATTTT,CSDLLGGGNQPQHF,TRBV20-1,14,TRBJ1-5,-,-
TGTGCCAGTAGTATCTTTTTGGCGGGACAGAATCAGCCCCAGCATTTT,CASSIFLAGQNQPQHF,TRBV19,16,TRBJ1-5,TRBD1,many
TGTGCCAGCAGCCCCGGACTCCTCCAAGATACGCAGTATTTT,CASSPGLLQDTQYF,TRBV11-2,14,TRBJ2-3,-,few
TGTGCCATCAGGGAGGCAAGATATAATTCACCCCTCCACTTT,CAIREARYNSPLHF,TRBV10-3,14,TRBJ1-6,-,-
TGTGCCAGCAGCTTGCTCGGCGGGGATACTAGCACAGATACGCAGTATTTT,CASSLLGGDTSTDTQYF,TRBV7-6,17,TRBJ2-3,-,few
TGCGCCAGCAGCTTGGCGGGGAGCGAGCAGTACTTC,CASSLAGSEQYF,TRBV5-1,12,TRBJ2-7,-,-
TGTGCCAGCAGCCTGGGGCGGGGGGCTCTGGACTATGGCTACACCTTC,CASSLGRGALDYGYTF,TRBV6-4,16,TRBJ1-2,-,-
TGTGCCAGCAGTTTATGGCAAGAAAATTCACCCCTCCACTTT,CASSLWQENSPLHF,TRBV27,14,TRBJ1-6,-,-
TGTGCCAGCAGCTTAGCGCCCCGGGAGTCCCAGTACTTC,CASSLAPRESQYF,TRBV7-2,13,TRBJ2-5,-,-